The present TCR beta chain was sequenced within a study of blood T cell repertoires in COVID-19. Study-level information: The study drew acute and convalescent COVID-19 samples from the United States, Italy and Spain. The cDNA or gDNA used as material had been derived from T cells, B-cell-depleted T cells, or PBMCs.

The authors' processing: By means of reference gene primer amplification, nucleated cell counts were estimated. Repertoires were generated with immunoSEQ multiplex PCR, while TCRdb's copy carries only in-frame clones and drops some. The V and J calls and clone size are taken from that table; D and trimming were inferred from the DNA. The data contain 200,000 to 250,000 clones, 85% to 90% of them singletons. The length of the CDR3 is 13 residues. The V end lost 4 bases, the J end lost 2 bases, and 6 bases lay between the germline ends. The germline gives CDR1 LGHDT, CDR2 YNNKEL (reference sequence). Sequencing was done on a sample of peripheral blood. The clonotype originates from a woman between 50 and 59 years old with acute or convalescent COVID-19. The V call is TRBV3-1 (or the pseudogene TRBV3-2), the J call TRBJ1-5; the D gene is possibly TRBD1 (6 bases). This CDR3 is CASSRQGNQPQHF. The CDR3, as DNA: TGTGCCAGCAGCCGACAGGGCAATCAGCCCCAGCATTTT.